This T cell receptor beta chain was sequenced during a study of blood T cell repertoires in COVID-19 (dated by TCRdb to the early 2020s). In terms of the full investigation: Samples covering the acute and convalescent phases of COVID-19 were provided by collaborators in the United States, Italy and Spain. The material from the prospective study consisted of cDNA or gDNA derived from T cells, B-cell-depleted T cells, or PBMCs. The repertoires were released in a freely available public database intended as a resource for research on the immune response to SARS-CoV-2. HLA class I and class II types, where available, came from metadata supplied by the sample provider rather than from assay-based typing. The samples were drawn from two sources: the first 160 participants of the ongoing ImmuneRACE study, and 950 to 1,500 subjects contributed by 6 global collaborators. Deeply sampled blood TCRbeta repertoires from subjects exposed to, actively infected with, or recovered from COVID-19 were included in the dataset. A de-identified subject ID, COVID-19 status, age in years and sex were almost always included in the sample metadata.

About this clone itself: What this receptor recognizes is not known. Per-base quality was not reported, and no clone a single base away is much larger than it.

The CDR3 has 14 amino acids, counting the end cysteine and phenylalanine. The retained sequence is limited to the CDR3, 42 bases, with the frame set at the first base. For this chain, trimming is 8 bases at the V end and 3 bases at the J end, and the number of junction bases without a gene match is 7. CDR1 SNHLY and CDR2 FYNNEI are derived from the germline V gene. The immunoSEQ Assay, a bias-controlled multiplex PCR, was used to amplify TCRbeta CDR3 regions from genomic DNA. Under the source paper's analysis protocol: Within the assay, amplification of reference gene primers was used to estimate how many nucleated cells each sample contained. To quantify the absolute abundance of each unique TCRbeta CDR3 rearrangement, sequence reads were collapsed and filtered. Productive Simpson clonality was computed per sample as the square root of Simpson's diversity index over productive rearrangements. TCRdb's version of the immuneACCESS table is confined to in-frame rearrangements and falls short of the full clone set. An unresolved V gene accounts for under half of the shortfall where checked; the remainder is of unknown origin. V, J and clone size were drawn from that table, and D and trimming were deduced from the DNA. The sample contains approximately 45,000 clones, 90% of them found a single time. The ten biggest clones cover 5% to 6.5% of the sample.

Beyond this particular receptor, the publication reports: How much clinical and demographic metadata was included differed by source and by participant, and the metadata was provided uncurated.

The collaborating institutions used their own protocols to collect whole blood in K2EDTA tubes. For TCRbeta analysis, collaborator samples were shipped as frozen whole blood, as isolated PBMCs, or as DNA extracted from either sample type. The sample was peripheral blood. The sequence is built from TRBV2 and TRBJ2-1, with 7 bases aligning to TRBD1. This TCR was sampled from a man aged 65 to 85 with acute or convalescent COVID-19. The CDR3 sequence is CASRPQGDYNEQFF. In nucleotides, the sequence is TGTGCCAGCCGCCCTCAGGGGGACTACAATGAGCAGTTCTTC. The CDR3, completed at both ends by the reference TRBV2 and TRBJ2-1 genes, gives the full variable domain EPEVTQTPSHQVTQMGQEVILRCVPISNHLYFYWYRQILGQKVEFLVSFYNNEISEKSEIFDDQFSVERPDGSNFTLKIRSTKLEDSAMYFCASRPQGDYNEQFFGPGTRLTVL.